Detailed here is one T cell receptor (beta chain). The CDR3 sequence is 13 residues long. V dropped 9 bases and J dropped 5; count of bases not matched to a gene: 8. The source of the sample is a study of blood T cell repertoires in COVID-19. TCRdb keeps only in-frame clones here, not all; method: immunoSEQ multiplex PCR. The table lists some 310,000 clones, about nine tenths of them singletons. J is TRBJ1-1 and V is TRBV12-3 or TRBV12-4; 8 bases line up with TRBD1. The sequence was collected from a woman younger than 45 with COVID-19, enrolled during active disease. The specimen sequenced was peripheral blood. The CDR3 loop reads CASTTGGRTEAFF. CDR3 DNA: TGTGCCAGTACAACAGGGGGAAGAACTGAAGCTTTCTTT.